These 7 T cell receptor beta chains originate from one sample sequenced in a study of blood T cells in healthy people across ages. Primed by a sample-barcoded 5' primer and a J-beta primer mix, a second PCR proceeded for roughly 6 to 12 cycles. TCRdb reprocessed the 5' RACE reads via MiXCR and lists one record per CDR3 protein. The sample holds fewer than 900,000 distinct CDR3 sequences, 36% seen once. Sequences were obtained from blood. These receptors all come from a man aged 18 to 35 in good health.

This clonotype was detected many times. V usage is TRBV14 and J usage is TRBJ1-2; D possibly corresponds to TRBD1 (5 bases). Per germline, CDR1 SGHDN and CDR2 FVKESK. CDR3 length equals 15 residues. V was trimmed by 1 base and J by 4 bases, leaving 13 bases between them. CDR3 sequence (DNA): TGTGCCAGCAGCCAAGGCACAGGAGGGCTCTATGGCTACACCTTC. Amino acids: CASSQGTGGLYGYTF.

A few counts support this clonotype. V gene TRBV7-9 combines with J gene TRBJ2-1; 7 nucleotides agree with TRBD1. Germline CDR1 is SEHNR and CDR2 is FQNEAQ (reference sequence). Unmatched junction bases numbered 5, after V lost 5 bases and J lost 4 bases. CDR3 length: 14 amino acids. The CDR3, as DNA: TGTGCCAGCAGCACCACGACAGGGTACAATGAGCAGTTCTTC. Translation gives CASSTTTGYNEQFF.

In its sample, this clonotype was seen a few times. The chain is built from TRBV13 and TRBJ1-4, with a possible D match to TRBD1 (5 bases). Germline V CDR1 and CDR2: PRHDT, FYEKMQ (reference sequence). The CDR3 totals 16 residues. The V and J ends lost 5 bases and 0 bases respectively, with 13 bases between them. The CDR3 region is CASSPRRRATNEKLFF. CDR3 DNA sequence: TGTGCCAGCAGCCCCAGGCGCAGGGCAACTAATGAAAAACTGTTTTTT.

With respect to this clonotype: Sequence at one end of the junction differs from germline and may be a read error. The chain is built from TRBV13 and TRBJ2-1; D is perhaps TRBD2 (6 bases). The better agreement between TRBJ2-7 and the DNA end casts doubt on the J call. The CDR3 loop spans 14 amino acids. Germline V lookup: CDR1 PRHDT, CDR2 FYEKMQ (reference sequence). DNA for the CDR3: TGTGCCAGCAGCGTAGGGGACTCATACTACGAGCAGTACTTC. It specifies CASSVGDSYYEQYF.

This clonotype was picked up a small number of times. This chain uses TRBV9 with TRBJ2-5; TRBD2 agrees at 7 bases. The trim removed 2 bases at V and 2 bases at J, leaving 6 bases unmatched. The CDR3 sequence is 15 residues long. Germline V gene lookup returns CDR1 SGDLS and CDR2 YYNGEE. The CDR3 region is CASSVGTTPQETQYF. The CDR3 DNA reads as TGTGCCAGCAGCGTGGGGACTACCCCTCAAGAGACCCAGTACTTC.

This chain uses TRBV29-1 with TRBJ2-7; 7 bases fit TRBD2. CDR1 and CDR2 (germline): SQVTM, ANQGSEA. V lost 7 bases, J lost 3 bases, and 3 bases stayed unmatched. The CDR3 is 11 residues long. The CDR3 sequence: CSAAGVYEQYF. The CDR3 bases are TGCAGCGCTGCGGGAGTCTACGAGCAGTACTTC.

This chain uses TRBV4-3 with TRBJ2-6; D is unclear. From germline, CDR1 is LGHNA and CDR2 YSLEER. This CDR3 has 16 amino acids. Trimming took off 5 bases at V and 0 bases at J, with 11 bases between the two ends. The CDR3 here is CASSSVGYSGANVLTF. The CDR3 nucleotides are TGCGCCAGCAGCTCCGTAGGCTACTCTGGGGCCAACGTCCTGACTTTC.